This T cell receptor (beta chain) stems from a study of PD-1 blockade in classical Hodgkin lymphoma. Overall study: Nivolumab was given intravenously to patients at 3 mg/kg every 2 weeks. Notes on the study in general: Complete responders' diversity at baseline resembled that of newly diagnosed patients. Lower baseline TCR diversity was reported for newly diagnosed patients than for healthy donors. Only CD4+ TCR diversity, not CD8+, had risen significantly by C4D1.

Sequenced by immunoSEQ multiplex PCR; TCRdb stores in-frame clones only, minus some. This sample has approximately 61,000 clones, with 70% to 90% found just once. As for this clone: Its target is unknown.

Time point denoted: cycle 4 day 1 (C4D1), after more than 5 weeks of nivolumab. Each patient's relapse followed autologous stem cell transplantation, and brentuximab vedotin exposure varied. This TCR was sampled from a human donor with classical Hodgkin lymphoma. Sequenced here: peripheral blood mononuclear cells (PBMCs), sampled before the fourth cycle of nivolumab.

The CDR3 DNA reads TGTGCCAGCAGTCAGCATTCCTACGAGCAGTACTTC. It codes for CASSQHSYEQYF. This chain joins TRBV28 and TRBJ2-7, with unresolved D. Trimming took 5 bases from V and 1 from J, leaving 6 bases between them. The germline gives CDR1 MDHEN, CDR2 SYDVKM. The CDR3 has 12 amino acids.